This is a list of T cell receptor beta chains from one sample in a study of cytomegalovirus exposure and HLA in healthy donors. The protocol was immunoSEQ multiplex PCR, while the TCRdb copy is restricted to in-frame clones and leaves out a portion. Of around 150,000 clones listed, about 82% are singletons. Sequenced input: PBMCs. Receptors were obtained from a male donor in good health and CMV-seronegative. CDR3s leave out the opening cysteine and the closing phenylalanine or tryptophan.

TRBV2	TRBJ2-1	ASGGLAGYNEQF
TRBV5-1	TRBJ1-1	ASSLNSWVKADTEAF
TRBV7-8	TRBJ1-6	ASSLGTDSSSYNSPLH
TRBV28	TRBJ1-4	ASSSDRGNEKLF
TRBV7-9	TRBJ1-1	ASSAGNTEAF
TRBV19	TRBJ1-3	ASIPEGRVGNTIY
TRBV9	-	ASSPSNRGRATYEQY
TRBV27	TRBJ1-5	ASSPWTGSNQPQH
TRBV7-9	TRBJ2-1	ASSSGYSKYNEQF
TRBV7-9	TRBJ2-1	ASSLAPGIEQF
TRBV13	TRBJ2-1	ASSLRLAGGRVTNEQF
TRBV6-5	TRBJ2-2	ASSYFGGGTGELF
TRBV6-1	TRBJ1-6	ASSDIPDRGGNSPLH
TRBV7-2	TRBJ2-7	ASSLGGGPYEQY
TRBV4-2	TRBJ2-3	ASSQGTSQTSTDTQY
TRBV19	TRBJ2-3	ASRESTDTQY
TRBV5-1	TRBJ2-5	ASSKPGLAGVETQY
TRBV7-2	TRBJ2-7	ASSLEIQAYEQY
TRBV7-8	TRBJ1-1	ASSLEGGAPEAF
TRBV9	TRBJ2-1	ASSVGGGSSYNEQF
TRBV2	TRBJ1-4	ASSEETGRAGKLF
TRBV18	TRBJ1-4	ASSRGQTNEKLF
TRBV18	TRBJ1-6	ASSPGDSPLH
TRBV18	TRBJ2-5	ASSPRGGQETQY
TRBV10-3	TRBJ1-1	AISAIKDRPLPGTEAF
TRBV27	TRBJ1-5	ASSPMSSGQFNQPQH
TRBV4-1	TRBJ1-2	ASSQDGTSYGYT
TRBV5-1	TRBJ1-1	ASSRTGSNTEAF